This T cell receptor beta chain was identified in a study of regulatory T cells in long-lasting Graves disease. CDR3 length: 16 residues. V was clipped by 6 bases and J by 1 base, with 17 bases between them. CDR1 SNHLY and CDR2 FYNNEI come from the germline V gene. Time point in this sample: newly diagnosed GD, antithyroid drugs for less than 3 months. There was RNA extracted from PBMCs, and the TCR library was made from it. Construction of the TCR beta libraries employed iRepertoire HTBI primers in conjunction with Arm-PCR of CDR3 regions. Authors' methods: From all samples, identification returned over 11 TRBJ and 60 to 80 TRBV segments. TCRdb analysed the multiplex PCR reads with MiXCR anew, one entry per CDR3 protein. It is TCRdb's table, rather than the study itself, that gives the V and J calls and clone size. The sample lists around 500,000 distinct CDR3 sequences, more than 10% occurring once.

There are many counts of this clonotype. The data also belong to a second study, concerning T cells in Graves' hyperthyroidism and ophthalmopathy. As that study records: An initial round of RT-PCR targeting the TCR CDR3 relied on the HTBI primer set.

The receptor was derived from a woman aged 25 to 45 with Graves disease. The chain links TRBV2 to TRBJ2-3; the D gene is possibly TRBD2 (5 bases). The sequenced sample was peripheral blood mononuclear cells (PBMCs), obtained at new diagnosis, from a patient treated with antithyroid drugs. In DNA form, the CDR3 reads TGTGCCAGCAGAGACCGGACGCCAGCGGGCACAGATACGCAGTATTTT. Amino acid sequence: CASRDRTPAGTDTQYF.